Described below is a single TCR beta chain sequence and its context. The sample comes from a study of blood T cell repertoires in COVID-19. For the study at large: Sample material is recorded as cDNA or gDNA derived from T cells, B-cell-depleted T cells, or PBMCs.

The trim removed 0 bases at V and 7 bases at J, leaving 6 bases unmatched. The CDR3 is 15 amino acids. Germline V gives CDR1 LNHDA, CDR2 SQIVND (reference sequence). Original handling: Amplification of reference gene primers provided the estimated nucleated cell counts. Clones were sequenced by immunoSEQ multiplex PCR, and TCRdb holds only the in-frame ones, with some missing. The V and J calls and the clone size are those of that table, but D and trimming were determined from the DNA. The table lists around 250,000 clones, about nine tenths of them singletons, with roughly 1.6% in the top ten. The sequencing input was peripheral blood. The clonotype comes from a woman in her fifties or sixties who had recovered from COVID-19. The chain uses TRBV19 and TRBJ1-5, with 7 bases that match TRBD1. The CDR3 coding sequence is TGTGCCAGTAGTATAGATGGAGGGGGCAGGCAGCCCCAGCATTTT. This codes for CASSIDGGGRQPQHF. Full variable domain (missing parts from reference TRBV19 and TRBJ1-5): DGGITQSPKYLFRKEGQNVTLSCEQNLNHDAMYWYRQDPGQGLRLIYYSQIVNDFQKGDIAEGYSVSREKKESFPLTVTSAQKNPTAFYLCASSIDGGGRQPQHFGDGTRLSIL.